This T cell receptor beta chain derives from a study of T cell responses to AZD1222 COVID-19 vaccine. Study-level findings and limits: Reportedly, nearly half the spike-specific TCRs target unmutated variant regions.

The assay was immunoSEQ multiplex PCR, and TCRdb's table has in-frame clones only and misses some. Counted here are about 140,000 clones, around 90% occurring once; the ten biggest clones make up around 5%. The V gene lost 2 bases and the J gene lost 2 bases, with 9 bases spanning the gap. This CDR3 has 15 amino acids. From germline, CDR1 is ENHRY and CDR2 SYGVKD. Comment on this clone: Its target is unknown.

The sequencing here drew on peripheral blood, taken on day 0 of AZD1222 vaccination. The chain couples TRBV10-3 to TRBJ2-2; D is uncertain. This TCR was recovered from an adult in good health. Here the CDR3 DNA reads TGTGCCATCAGTGAGAGGACCCTAAACACCGGGGAGCTGTTTTTT. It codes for CAISERTLNTGELFF.